This TCR beta chain was recorded in a study of glioma-infiltrating T cells after dendritic cell vaccination. Looking at the study overall: The vaccine used monocyte-derived dendritic cells pulsed overnight with autologous tumor lysate. Study-wide points: TCR clonality showed no direct relationship with survival.

Details on this clone: The target antigen is unknown.

TCRdb keeps only in-frame clones here, not all; method: immunoSEQ multiplex PCR. The repertoire holds about 95,000 clones, with approximately 81% as singletons. There are 12 residues in the CDR3. The germline V and J ends were trimmed by 3 bases and 8 bases, with 7 bases remaining between them. Germline lookup yields CDR1 LGHNA and CDR2 YSLEER. All glioblastoma patients lacked an isocitrate dehydrogenase mutation. The sequences come from blood, collected before dendritic cell vaccination. The origin of this receptor is a human donor with glioblastoma. This rearrangement joins TRBV4-3 to TRBJ1-4, with unresolved D. CDR3 region: CASSQQREKLFF. The CDR3 DNA sequence: TGCGCCAGCAGCCAGCAGAGGGAAAAACTGTTTTTT.